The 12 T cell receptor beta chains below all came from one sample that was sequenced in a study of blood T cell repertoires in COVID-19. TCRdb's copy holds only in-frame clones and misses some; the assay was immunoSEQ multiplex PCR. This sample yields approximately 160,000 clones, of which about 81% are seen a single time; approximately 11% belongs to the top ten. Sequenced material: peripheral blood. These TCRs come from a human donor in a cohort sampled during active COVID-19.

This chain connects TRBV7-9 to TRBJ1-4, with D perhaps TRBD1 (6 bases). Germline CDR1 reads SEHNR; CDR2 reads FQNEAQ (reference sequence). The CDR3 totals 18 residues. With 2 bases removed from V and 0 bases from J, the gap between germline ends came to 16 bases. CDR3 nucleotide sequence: TGTGCCAGCAGCTTAAGGGCCGGACAGCCTGCAACTAATGAAAAACTGTTTTTT. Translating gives CASSLRAGQPATNEKLFF. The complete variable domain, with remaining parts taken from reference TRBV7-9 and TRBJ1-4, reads DTGVSQNPRHKITKRGQNVTFRCDPISEHNRLYWYRQTLGQGPEFLTYFQNEAQLEKSRLLSDRFSAERPKGSFSTLEIQRTEQGDSAMYLCASSLRAGQPATNEKLFFGSGTQLSVL.

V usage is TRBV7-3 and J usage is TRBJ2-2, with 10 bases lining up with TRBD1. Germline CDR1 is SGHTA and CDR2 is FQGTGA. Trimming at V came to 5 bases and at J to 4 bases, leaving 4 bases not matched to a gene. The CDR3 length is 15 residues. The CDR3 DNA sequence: TGTGCCAGCAGCGCCGGGACAGGGGTCACCGGGGAGCTGTTTTTT. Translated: CASSAGTGVTGELFF.

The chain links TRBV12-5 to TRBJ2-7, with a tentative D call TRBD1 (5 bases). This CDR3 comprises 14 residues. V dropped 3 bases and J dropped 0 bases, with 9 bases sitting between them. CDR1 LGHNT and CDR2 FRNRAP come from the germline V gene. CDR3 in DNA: TGTGCTAGTGGTTTTTTGGGGCGCTCCTACGAGCAGTACTTC. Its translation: CASGFLGRSYEQYF.

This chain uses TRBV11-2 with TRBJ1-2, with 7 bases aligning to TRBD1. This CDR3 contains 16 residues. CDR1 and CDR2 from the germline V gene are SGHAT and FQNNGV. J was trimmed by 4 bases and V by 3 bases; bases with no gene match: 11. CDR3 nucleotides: TGTGCCAGCAGCTTCCGGGACAGCCATTGGGGCTATGGCTACACCTTC. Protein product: CASSFRDSHWGYGYTF.

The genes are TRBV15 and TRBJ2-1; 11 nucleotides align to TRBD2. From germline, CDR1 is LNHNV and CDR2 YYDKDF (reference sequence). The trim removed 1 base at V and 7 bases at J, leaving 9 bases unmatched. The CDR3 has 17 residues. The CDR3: CATSRGASGGYMNEQFF. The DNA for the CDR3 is TGTGCCACCAGCAGAGGCGCTAGCGGGGGGTATATGAATGAGCAGTTCTTC.

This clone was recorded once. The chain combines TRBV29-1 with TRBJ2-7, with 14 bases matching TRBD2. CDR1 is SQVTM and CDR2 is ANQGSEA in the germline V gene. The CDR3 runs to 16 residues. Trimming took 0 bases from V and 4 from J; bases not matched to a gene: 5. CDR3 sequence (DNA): TGCAGCGTTGAAGAATATGGGACTAGCGGGGGTTACGAGCAGTACTTC. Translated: CSVEEYGTSGGYEQYF.

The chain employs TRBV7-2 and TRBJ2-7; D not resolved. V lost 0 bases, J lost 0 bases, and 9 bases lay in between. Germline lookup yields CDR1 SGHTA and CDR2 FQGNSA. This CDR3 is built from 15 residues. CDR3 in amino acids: CASSLAGDISYEQYF. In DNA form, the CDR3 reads TGTGCCAGCAGCTTAGCGGGCGACATCTCCTACGAGCAGTACTTC.

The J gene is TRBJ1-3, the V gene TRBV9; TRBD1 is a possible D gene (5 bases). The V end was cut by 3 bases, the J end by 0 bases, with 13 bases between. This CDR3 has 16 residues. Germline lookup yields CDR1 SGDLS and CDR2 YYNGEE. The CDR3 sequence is CASSAQVSSSGNTIYF. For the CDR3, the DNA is TGTGCCAGCAGCGCACAGGTTTCGTCCTCTGGAAACACCATATATTTT.

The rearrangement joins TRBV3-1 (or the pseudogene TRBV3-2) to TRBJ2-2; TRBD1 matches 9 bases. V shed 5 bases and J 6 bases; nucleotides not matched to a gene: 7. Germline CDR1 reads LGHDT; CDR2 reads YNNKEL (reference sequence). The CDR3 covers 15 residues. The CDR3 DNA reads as TGTGCCAGCAGCGGGTTGCGACAGGGGGCCGGGGAGCTGTTTTTT. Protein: CASSGLRQGAGELFF.

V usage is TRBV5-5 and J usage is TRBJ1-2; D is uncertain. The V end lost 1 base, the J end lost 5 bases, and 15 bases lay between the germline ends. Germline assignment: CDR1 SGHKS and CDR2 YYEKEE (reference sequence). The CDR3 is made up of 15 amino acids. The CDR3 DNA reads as TGTGCCAGCAGCTTGACCGGGATCCAAAGTTATGGCTACACCTTC. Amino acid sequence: CASSLTGIQSYGYTF.

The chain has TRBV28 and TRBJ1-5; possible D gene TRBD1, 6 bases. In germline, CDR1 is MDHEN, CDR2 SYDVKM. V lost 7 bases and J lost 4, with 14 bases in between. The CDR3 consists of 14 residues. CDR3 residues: CASKNRVGNQPQHF. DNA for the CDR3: TGTGCCAGCAAAAACAGGGTCGGAAATCAGCCCCAGCATTTT.

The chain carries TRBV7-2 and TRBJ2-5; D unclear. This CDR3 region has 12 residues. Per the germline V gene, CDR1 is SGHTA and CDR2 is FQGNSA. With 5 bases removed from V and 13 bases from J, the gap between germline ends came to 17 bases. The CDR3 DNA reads TGTGCCAGCAGCCCCGACTCCCCGGCCTCGTACTTC. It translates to CASSPDSPASYF.